The entry below gives a single T cell receptor (beta chain) sequence along with its context. Its antigen is unidentified. Unique molecular identifiers were used to barcode this TCRbeta library. TCRdb passed the PCR reads through MiXCR, listing each CDR3 protein once. Of approximately 400,000 distinct CDR3 sequences listed, around 15% are singletons. This sample stems from a study of T-cell reconstitution after alpha-beta-depleted transplantation in children. Study-wide results and caveats: About two months after transplant, alpha-beta T cells reportedly came from several hundred expanded graft clones. At day 60, the high TCRbeta diversity found in some patients originated from recipient T cells and thymic progenitors that had survived. Counts and diversity of T cells one year after transplant came mostly from newly produced T cells.

The germline CDR1 and CDR2 sequences are LGHNA and YNFKEQ. Trimming left V 0 bases short and J 5 bases short, with 15 bases between. The CDR3 spans 16 residues. The TCR originated in a boy in the first two years of life who had a stem cell transplant for Wiskott-Aldrich syndrome, so the T cells may come from the graft donor. The V gene is TRBV4-2, the J gene TRBJ2-3, with D perhaps TRBD1 or TRBD2 (6 bases each). This material consisted of PBMCs, mostly from graft donor cells, taken 360 days after TCRalphabeta/CD19-depleted stem cell transplant. The CDR3, as DNA: TGTGCCAGCAGCCAAGAAGGAGGGGGTGAAGTAGATACGCAGTATTTT. Translating gives CASSQEGGGEVDTQYF.